The clone carrying this T cell receptor (beta chain) appeared a few times. Its antigen is unknown. This entry is derived from a study of STAT5B mutations in CD4+ large granular lymphocyte leukemia. On the study more broadly: Among healthy donors, a particular HLA allele went with more CDR3 'QG' motifs.

This was a survey-level run. Authors' analysis steps: Lowest detectable productive clonotype frequency was 2.59 x 10-5. Method: immunoSEQ multiplex PCR; TCRdb's copy keeps in-frame clones and lacks some. V, J and clone size derive from that table, while D and trimming were established from the DNA sequence. The sample contains approximately 24,000 clones, 72% of which appear only once. Overall study findings and caveats: TRBV06-family usage was enriched in top patient clones (8/27) versus controls (2/35).

The V gene lost 0 bases and the J gene lost 7 bases, with 12 bases spanning the gap. The germline V gene encodes CDR1 SGHDN and CDR2 FVKESK. CDR3 length equals 14 residues. The J gene is TRBJ1-2, the V gene TRBV14; unclear D gene. The clonotype comes from a human donor in good health. The sequencing input was CD4+ T cells from blood buffy coats. The CDR3 sequence is CASSQEAGYGGYTF. The CDR3 DNA is TGTGCCAGCAGCCAAGAAGCAGGCTACGGTGGCTACACCTTC.